A selection of T cell receptor beta chains follows, all from one sample in a study of tumor and adjacent non-tumor tissue in lung cancer. In TCRdb, the multiplex PCR reads were re-called with MiXCR into one record per CDR3 protein. The profile shows 220,000 or so distinct CDR3 sequences, 60% to 85% of them singletons. Sequencing was performed on lung tumor tissue. The receptors originated from a man aged 60 to 75 with non-small cell lung cancer. The CDR3 runs from the conserved cysteine through the conserved F or W. The order of the fields is J gene, V gene, CDR3 protein.

j_gene: TRBJ1-6
v_gene: TRBV11-3
CDR3aa: CANSKTGSSHHF

j_gene: TRBJ1-2
v_gene: TRBV11-2
CDR3aa: CASSIEGANYGYTF

j_gene: TRBJ1-6
v_gene: TRBV20-1
CDR3aa: CSARSDRDSYNSTLHF

j_gene: TRBJ2-1
v_gene: TRBV12-3/TRBV12-4
CDR3aa: CASSSSGQGYFYNEQFF

j_gene: TRBJ2-1
v_gene: TRBV20-1
CDR3aa: CNARSREYKQFF

j_gene: TRBJ2-1
v_gene: TRBV29-1
CDR3aa: CSVAIGSFYNEQFF

j_gene: TRBJ2-1
v_gene: TRBV11-2
CDR3aa: CAIRGRGSYSEQFF

j_gene: TRBJ1-1
v_gene: TRBV11-2
CDR3aa: CASSLAGTGNTDAFF

j_gene: TRBJ2-5
v_gene: TRBV5-5
CDR3aa: CASSPGTSMIETQYF

j_gene: TRBJ1-5
v_gene: TRBV6-1
CDR3aa: CASSGDRYSNQPQHF

j_gene: TRBJ2-3
v_gene: TRBV20-1
CDR3aa: CSARGQREFTDTQYF

j_gene: TRBJ2-6
v_gene: TRBV12-3/TRBV12-4
CDR3aa: CANSLVSTSGANVLTF

j_gene: TRBJ2-5
v_gene: TRBV18
CDR3aa: CASSPQTGGQETQYF

j_gene: TRBJ2-7
v_gene: TRBV29-1
CDR3aa: CSVGIGGTGTNDQYF

j_gene: TRBJ2-3
v_gene: TRBV10-1
CDR3aa: CTSSERRRMQPTDRQYF

j_gene: TRBJ2-3
v_gene: TRBV20-1
CDR3aa: CSARNQRIPTATQYF

j_gene: TRBJ2-3
v_gene: TRBV12-3/TRBV12-4
CDR3aa: CASRQGLFTGDTQYF

j_gene: TRBJ2-7
v_gene: TRBV12-3/TRBV12-4
CDR3aa: CAGSFSVGEQYF

j_gene: TRBJ2-2
v_gene: TRBV13
CDR3aa: CASRRRAGELFF

j_gene: TRBJ2-6
v_gene: TRBV12-3/TRBV12-4
CDR3aa: CASSPSGANVLTF

j_gene: TRBJ1-1
v_gene: TRBV10-1
CDR3aa: CASSESAGRTTEAFF

j_gene: TRBJ1-5
v_gene: TRBV6-1
CDR3aa: CASSAHSDSNQPQHF

j_gene: TRBJ2-7
v_gene: TRBV20-1
CDR3aa: CSADGYEQYF

j_gene: TRBJ1-3
v_gene: TRBV20-1
CDR3aa: CSARTVGNTIYF

j_gene: TRBJ1-1
v_gene: TRBV20-1
CDR3aa: CSARDTNRMNTEAFF

j_gene: TRBJ2-6
v_gene: TRBV29-1
CDR3aa: CSVRGGLSGANLLTF

j_gene: TRBJ1-1
v_gene: TRBV11-3
CDR3aa: CASSISGQGAHGAFF

j_gene: TRBJ1-1
v_gene: TRBV29-1
CDR3aa: CSVGGQGGHWDTEAFF

j_gene: TRBJ2-3
v_gene: TRBV7-9
CDR3aa: CASSLGTGTDTQYF

j_gene: TRBJ2-3
v_gene: TRBV4-3
CDR3aa: CASSQGGRGMLGDTQYF

j_gene: TRBJ2-3
v_gene: TRBV5-5
CDR3aa: CASRLQGAPTDTQYF

j_gene: TRBJ2-2
v_gene: TRBV6-5
CDR3aa: CTNSYGAGYTGELFF

j_gene: TRBJ1-1
v_gene: TRBV11-2
CDR3aa: CDSSASRDGLGAFF

j_gene: TRBJ2-5
v_gene: TRBV12-3/TRBV12-4
CDR3aa: CASSLGAGSSETQYF

j_gene: TRBJ2-4
v_gene: TRBV6-1
CDR3aa: CTSKDREAKNIQYF

j_gene: TRBJ2-2
v_gene: TRBV20-1
CDR3aa: CSARQAGGPGGPGELFF

j_gene: TRBJ2-7
v_gene: TRBV20-1
CDR3aa: CSAGRLAGPYEQYF

j_gene: TRBJ2-7
v_gene: TRBV10-3
CDR3aa: CAISESETRRFEQYF

j_gene: TRBJ1-1
v_gene: TRBV11-3
CDR3aa: CATSLRPNTGAFF

j_gene: TRBJ2-7
v_gene: TRBV6-5
CDR3aa: CVSSYLAQVVYEQYF

j_gene: TRBJ2-3
v_gene: TRBV6-1
CDR3aa: CASSEALWGAQVGADTQYF

j_gene: TRBJ2-2
v_gene: TRBV6-2/TRBV6-3
CDR3aa: CASSPGTVTGELFF

j_gene: TRBJ1-4
v_gene: TRBV6-5
CDR3aa: CARRRTGLGEKLSF

j_gene: TRBJ1-2
v_gene: TRBV20-1
CDR3aa: CSARDQQGALSNYGYTF

j_gene: TRBJ2-1
v_gene: TRBV4-2
CDR3aa: CASSHELYDSTYNEQFF